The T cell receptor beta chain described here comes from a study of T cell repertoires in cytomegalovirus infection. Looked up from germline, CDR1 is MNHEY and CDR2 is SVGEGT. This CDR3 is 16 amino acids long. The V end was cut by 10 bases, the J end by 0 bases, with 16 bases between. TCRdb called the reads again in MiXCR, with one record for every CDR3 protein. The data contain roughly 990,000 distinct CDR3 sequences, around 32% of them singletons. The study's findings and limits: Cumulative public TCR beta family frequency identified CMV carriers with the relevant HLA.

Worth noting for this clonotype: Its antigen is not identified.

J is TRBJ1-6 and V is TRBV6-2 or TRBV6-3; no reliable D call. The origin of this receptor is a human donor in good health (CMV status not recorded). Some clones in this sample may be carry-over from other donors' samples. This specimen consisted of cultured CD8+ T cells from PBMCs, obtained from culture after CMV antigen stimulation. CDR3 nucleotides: TGTGCCACCACCCCGGGCCGACGCTCCTATAATTCACCCCTCCACTTT. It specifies CATTPGRRSYNSPLHF.